The 27 T cell receptor beta chains presented below share a single source sample, sequenced in a study of cytomegalovirus exposure and HLA in healthy donors. Primers: 60 Vbeta forward and 13 Jbeta reverse. Only in-frame clones appear in the TCRdb table, and some are missing; sequencing was by immunoSEQ multiplex PCR. The sample yields around 180,000 clones, roughly four fifths seen once. What was sequenced was PBMCs. These receptors were collected from a man between 18 and 35 years old in good health and CMV-seronegative.

DNA for the CDR3: TGTGCCAGCTCCCCGGAGCTAGCGGCGTACAATGAGCAGTTCTTC. Amino acid sequence: CASSPELAAYNEQFF. This rearrangement joins TRBV6-5 to TRBJ2-1, with 7 bases identical to TRBD2. CDR3 length equals 15 residues. Germline assignment: CDR1 MNHEY and CDR2 SVGAGI. The ends lost 8 bases at V and 4 bases at J; junction bases unmatched: 11.

CDR3 DNA: TGCGCCAGCAGCCAAGACGGAGAAGAGCAAGAGACCCAGTACTTC. This codes for CASSQDGEEQETQYF. The rearrangement links TRBV4-3 to TRBJ2-5; D call uncertain. V dropped 0 bases and J dropped 2 bases, with 10 bases sitting between them. Germline V CDR1 and CDR2: LGHNA, YSLEER. There are 15 residues in the CDR3.

The V gene is TRBV15, the J gene TRBJ1-5, with a tentative D call TRBD1 (6 bases). The CDR3 is 14 amino acids. CDR1 and CDR2 (germline): LNHNV, YYDKDF (reference sequence). The V end lost 3 bases, the J end lost 1 base, and 7 bases lay between the germline ends. The CDR3 nucleotides read TGTGCCACCAGCAGGGGGGCGAGCAATCAGCCCCAGCATTTT. This gives the protein CATSRGASNQPQHF.

CDR3: CASSILTGQGVEGYTF. In nucleotides, the CDR3 is TGTGCCAGTAGTATCCTAACGGGACAGGGAGTTGAAGGCTACACCTTC. The chain is built from TRBV19 and TRBJ1-2; TRBD1 matches 9 bases. V was pared by 3 bases and J by 8 bases, with 13 bases of the junction left unmatched. CDR1 and CDR2 (germline): LNHDA, SQIVND (reference sequence). The CDR3 is made up of 16 amino acids.

This chain connects TRBV5-4 to TRBJ2-1; D is uncertain. This CDR3 comprises 13 residues. Germline-derived CDR1 and CDR2 are SGHNT and YYREEE (reference sequence). The V gene lost 0 bases and the J gene lost 16 bases, with 17 bases spanning the gap. The CDR3 nucleotides are TGTGCCAGCAGCTTGGACGGTGTAAGTGAGAATTTCTTC. Protein: CASSLDGVSENFF.

The V gene is TRBV19, the J gene TRBJ2-1, with D tentatively TRBD2 (5 bases). The germline V gene encodes CDR1 LNHDA and CDR2 SQIVND (reference sequence). CDR3 length equals 16 residues. V lost 7 bases to trimming and J lost 2 bases, with 18 bases between them. This CDR3 is CASTPRGDLTYNEQFF. The CDR3 region has the DNA TGTGCCAGTACCCCCCGGGGAGACCTCACCTACAATGAGCAGTTCTTC.

This clone was seen only once. The chain combines TRBV13 with TRBJ2-3; 16 bases map to TRBD2. Germline V CDR1 and CDR2: PRHDT, FYEKMQ (reference sequence). The CDR3 is 18 residues long. V lost 3 bases, J lost 2 bases, and 5 bases stayed unmatched. The CDR3 loop is CASSLGLAGGGNTDTQYF. CDR3 bases: TGTGCCAGCAGCTTGGGACTAGCGGGAGGGGGGAACACAGATACGCAGTATTTT. Based on the CDR3 plus reference TRBV13 and TRBJ2-3, the full variable domain is AAGVIQSPRHLIKEKRETATLKCYPIPRHDTVYWYQQGPGQDPQFLISFYEKMQSDKGSIPDRFSAQQFSDYHSELNMSSLELGDSALYFCASSLGLAGGGNTDTQYFGPGTRLTVL.

CDR3: CASSEALRQGDTEAFF. The CDR3 coding sequence is TGTGCCAGCAGTGAAGCGCTTCGACAGGGGGACACTGAAGCTTTCTTT. The chain has TRBV6-1 and TRBJ1-1, with TRBD1 matching over 9 bases. Trimming cost V 0 bases and J 3 bases; bases outside gene matches: 5. Per the germline V gene, CDR1 is MNHNS and CDR2 is SASEGT. The CDR3 totals 16 residues.

The chain couples TRBV9 to TRBJ2-3; 8 nucleotides align to TRBD2. Trimming cost V 4 bases and J 6 bases; bases outside gene matches: 19. CDR3 size: 18 residues. In germline, CDR1 is SGDLS, CDR2 YYNGEE. CDR3 DNA sequence: TGTGCCAGCAGCCTCCCAGGGGTGCAAATAGCGGGGCCGGATACGCAGTATTTT. As protein: CASSLPGVQIAGPDTQYF.

The V gene is TRBV7-9, the J gene TRBJ2-1; possible D gene TRBD2, 5 bases. CDR3 size: 14 residues. The V end was cut by 5 bases, the J end by 3 bases, with 11 bases between. Germline loops: CDR1 SEHNR, CDR2 FQNEAQ (reference sequence). CDR3: CASSQSGGYNEQFF. CDR3 DNA sequence: TGTGCCAGCAGCCAAAGCGGCGGCTACAATGAGCAGTTCTTC.

In nucleotides, the CDR3 is TGTGCCATCAGAGACGGTAGCGGGGGGGCCGAAGAGACCCAGTACTTC. Its translation is CAIRDGSGGAEETQYF. The V gene is TRBV10-3, the J gene TRBJ2-5, with 11 positions matching TRBD2. CDR1 and CDR2 (germline): ENHRY, SYGVKD. The CDR3 spans 16 residues. V lost 6 bases to trimming and J lost 3 bases; unmatched junction nucleotides: 9.

The chain couples TRBV5-1 to TRBJ2-7; 10 bases fit TRBD2. With 4 bases clipped from V and 4 bases from J, the junction kept 11 bases outside the gene matches. Germline assignment: CDR1 SGHRS and CDR2 YFSETQ. The CDR3 runs 16 residues. The DNA of the CDR3 is TGCGCCAGCAGCGGTAAGCTAGCGGGAGAAATATACGAGCAGTACTTC. Translating it yields CASSGKLAGEIYEQYF.

The chain couples TRBV7-8 to TRBJ2-7; 9 bases agree with TRBD2. The CDR3 is 15 residues long. Germline V lookup: CDR1 SGHVS, CDR2 FQNEAQ. Trimming took 2 bases from V and 6 from J; bases not matched to a gene: 8. DNA for the CDR3: TGTGCCAGCAGCTTATTGGAGCGGGGGGCGCGCGAGCAGTACTTC. This codes for CASSLLERGAREQYF.

The chain joins TRBV30 to TRBJ1-5; 10 bases line up with TRBD1. The germline CDR1 and CDR2 sequences are GTSNPN and SVGIG (reference sequence). The CDR3 loop spans 14 amino acids. V gave up 3 bases and J gave up 6 bases; unmatched junction bases: 5. CDR3 amino acids: CAWSLTGGSQPQHF. In nucleotides, the CDR3 is TGTGCCTGGAGCTTGACAGGGGGCAGTCAGCCCCAGCATTTT.

This rearrangement joins TRBV5-1 to TRBJ2-1; D gene uncertain. This CDR3 is 18 amino acids long. Trimming stripped 0 bases from V and 2 bases from J, with 18 bases between. Germline values: CDR1 SGHRS, CDR2 YFSETQ. CDR3 in amino acids: CASSLEPQTRFTYNEQFF. The CDR3 nucleotides read TGCGCCAGCAGCTTGGAACCGCAAACGCGCTTCACCTACAATGAGCAGTTCTTC.

The V and J genes are TRBV6-6 and TRBJ2-5; tentatively, D is TRBD1 (6 bases). The germline CDR1 and CDR2 sequences are MNHNY and SVGAGI (reference sequence). V shed 10 bases and J shed 3 bases, with 15 bases lying between them. This CDR3 contains 13 residues. CDR3 in amino acids: CATKKSGEETQYF. For the CDR3, the DNA is TGTGCCACCAAAAAATCAGGGGAAGAGACCCAGTACTTC.

The chain links TRBV27 to TRBJ2-1, with TRBD2 identical over 13 bases. Germline CDR1 MNHEY, CDR2 SMNVEV (reference sequence). V lost 2 bases to trimming and J lost 7 bases; unmatched junction nucleotides: 8. The CDR3 sequence is 17 residues long. CDR3 nucleotides: TGTGCCAGCAGTTTACGAGGACTAGCGGGAGTTGGGAATGAGCAGTTCTTC. It encodes CASSLRGLAGVGNEQFF.

This chain links TRBV7-9 with TRBJ1-2; 7 bases agree with TRBD1. The germline V gene encodes CDR1 SEHNR and CDR2 FQNEAQ (reference sequence). This CDR3 contains 14 residues. V shed 5 bases and J 4 bases; nucleotides not matched to a gene: 7. CDR3 region: CASSETGPIYGYTF. CDR3 coding DNA: TGTGCCAGCAGCGAGACAGGGCCGATCTATGGCTACACCTTC.

The gene calls are TRBV4-3 and TRBJ1-1; a weak D match, TRBD1 (6 bases). The CDR3 consists of 15 residues. With 5 bases removed from V and 8 bases from J, the gap between germline ends came to 21 bases. Germline V gives CDR1 LGHNA, CDR2 YSLEER. The CDR3: CASSYQDAGTPEAFF. The CDR3 DNA sequence: TGCGCCAGCAGCTATCAAGACGCAGGGACACCAGAAGCTTTCTTT.

This clone has more than one count but fewer than ten. The J gene is TRBJ2-7, the V gene TRBV19, with TRBD1 matching over 7 bases. Germline CDR1 and CDR2: LNHDA and SQIVND (reference sequence). Trimming cost V 2 bases and J 3 bases; bases outside gene matches: 4. The CDR3 has 14 residues. The CDR3 nucleotides are TGTGCCAGTAGTATATCCAACAGGGGCTACGAGCAGTACTTC. Translated: CASSISNRGYEQYF.

The V gene is TRBV19, the J gene TRBJ1-5; D unresolved. The CDR3 is made up of 12 amino acids. Trimming stripped 3 bases from V and 6 bases from J, with 6 bases between. Germline V lookup: CDR1 LNHDA, CDR2 SQIVND (reference sequence). CDR3 in amino acids: CASSIAGQPQHF. In DNA form, the CDR3 reads TGTGCCAGTAGTATTGCGGGTCAGCCCCAGCATTTT. Using reference TRBV19 and TRBJ1-5 for the parts outside the CDR3, the full variable domain is DGGITQSPKYLFRKEGQNVTLSCEQNLNHDAMYWYRQDPGQGLRLIYYSQIVNDFQKGDIAEGYSVSREKKESFPLTVTSAQKNPTAFYLCASSIAGQPQHFGDGTRLSIL.

The J gene is TRBJ2-7, the V gene TRBV11-1, with D tentatively TRBD2 (6 bases). The CDR3 contains 15 residues. CDR1 SGHAT and CDR2 FQDESV come from the germline V gene (reference sequence). With 5 bases removed from V and 2 bases from J, the gap between germline ends came to 16 bases. This chain's CDR3 is CASSAALARPYEQYF. The CDR3 DNA is TGTGCCAGCAGCGCCGCCCTAGCGAGACCCTACGAGCAGTACTTC.

The chain joins TRBV28 to TRBJ1-2; D unclear. The CDR3 is 14 amino acids. V lost 10 bases to trimming and J lost 7 bases, with 22 bases between them. Germline CDR1 reads MDHEN; CDR2 reads SYDVKM. The CDR3: CATTAPGALPGYTF. DNA for the CDR3: TGTGCCACAACGGCCCCGGGAGCCCTCCCTGGCTACACCTTC.

This chain joins TRBV19 and TRBJ1-1; possibly TRBD1 for D (5 bases). There are 15 residues in the CDR3. V was clipped by 3 bases and J by 1 base, with 12 bases between them. Germline loops: CDR1 LNHDA, CDR2 SQIVND (reference sequence). The CDR3 loop is CASSIQDSGNTEAFF. In DNA, the CDR3 is TGTGCCAGTAGTATTCAAGACAGTGGGAACACTGAAGCTTTCTTT. The complete variable domain, with remaining parts taken from reference TRBV19 and TRBJ1-1, reads DGGITQSPKYLFRKEGQNVTLSCEQNLNHDAMYWYRQDPGQGLRLIYYSQIVNDFQKGDIAEGYSVSREKKESFPLTVTSAQKNPTAFYLCASSIQDSGNTEAFFGQGTRLTVV.

The chain combines TRBV7-9 with TRBJ2-7, with 14 bases aligning to TRBD2. The CDR3 runs to 16 residues. Looked up from germline, CDR1 is SEHNR and CDR2 is FQNEAQ (reference sequence). J gave up 2 bases and V 4 bases, and 4 bases lay outside the gene matches. Here the CDR3 reads CASSSGTSGSPYEQYF. CDR3 nucleotide sequence: TGTGCCAGCAGCTCAGGGACTAGCGGGAGCCCCTACGAGCAGTACTTC.

This sequence joins TRBV6-1 and TRBJ1-1; D perhaps matches TRBD1 (6 bases). Germline lookup yields CDR1 MNHNS and CDR2 SASEGT. The CDR3 sequence is 15 residues long. Trimming took off 6 bases at V and 0 bases at J, with 14 bases between the two ends. CDR3 sequence reads: CASRHPGQVNTEAFF. CDR3 bases: TGTGCCAGCAGGCATCCGGGACAAGTGAACACTGAAGCTTTCTTT.

CDR3 nucleotide sequence: TGTGCCTGGAAGAGGGTAGGGACAGATACGCAGTATTTT. This gives the protein CAWKRVGTDTQYF. The chain recombines TRBV30 with TRBJ2-3; possible D gene TRBD2, 5 bases. Trimming shortened V by 4 bases and J by 3 bases, and 11 bases separated the two germline ends. The CDR3 loop spans 13 amino acids. CDR1 and CDR2 from the germline V gene are GTSNPN and SVGIG (reference sequence).